The next 15 T cell receptor beta chains were all read from a single sample in a study of OX40 agonist ivuxolimab in advanced cancers. Library prep was done by the immunoSEQ multiplex PCR assay. TCRdb obtained this table from immuneACCESS and retained in-frame rearrangements with V and J assigned. These tables miss some clones; where compared with another copy, unresolved V genes account for less than half of the shortfall, and the remainder is unexplained. In this sample the table shows 55,000 to 90,000 clones, roughly 80% of which occur a single time. Over 0.95% of the sample lies in the top ten. Sequencing used CD4+ or CD8+ T cells sorted from blood, obtained in a trial of the OX40 agonist ivuxolimab. These TCRs come from an adult with an advanced solid tumor such as melanoma, head and neck, liver or kidney cancer.

This chain joins TRBV11-3 and TRBJ1-1, with TRBD1 matching over 8 bases. The CDR3 is 14 amino acids. Trimming cost V 3 bases and J 4 bases; bases outside gene matches: 4. Germline assignment: CDR1 SGHNT and CDR2 YENEEA. CDR3 protein: CASSLDRVATEAFF. The DNA of the CDR3 is TGTGCCAGCAGCTTGGACAGGGTGGCCACTGAAGCTTTCTTT.

The CDR3 sequence: CASSGDGAGADTQYF. The CDR3, as DNA: TGTGCCAGCAGCGGAGACGGGGCCGGGGCAGATACGCAGTATTTT. The chain uses TRBV11-3 and TRBJ2-3; perhaps D is TRBD1 or TRBD2 (5 bases each). CDR1 is SGHNT and CDR2 is YENEEA in the germline V gene. The CDR3 extends over 15 amino acids. Trimming took 5 bases from V and 4 from J, leaving 16 bases between them.

Worth noting for this clone: A much larger clone differs by one base, so this may be a read error. The chain recombines TRBV14 with TRBJ2-7, with D possibly matching TRBD2 (6 bases). CDR1 SGHDN and CDR2 FVKESK come from the germline V gene. Trimming took 8 bases from V and 4 from J, leaving 21 bases between them. CDR3 size: 15 residues. DNA of the CDR3: TGTGCCAGCCGCCGGACTGGAGGGTCGTCTTACGAGCAGTACTTC. Translation: CASRRTGGSSYEQYF.

V gene TRBV6-1 combines with J gene TRBJ2-7; 7 bases line up with TRBD1. CDR1 and CDR2 from the germline V gene are MNHNS and SASEGT. J lost 7 bases, V lost 3 bases, and 12 bases had no gene match. The CDR3 length is 15 residues. Here the CDR3 DNA reads TGTGCCAGCAGTGAGATATGGACAGGACCTAGGGAGCAGTACTTC. Amino acids: CASSEIWTGPREQYF.

The sample holds a few counts of this clone. The chain links TRBV6-1 to TRBJ2-3, with 11 bases lining up with TRBD2. The CDR3 covers 15 residues. Germline CDR1 is MNHNS and CDR2 is SASEGT. V dropped 9 bases and J dropped 6; count of bases not matched to a gene: 11. The CDR3 loop is CASKGLAGGWDTQYF. DNA of the CDR3: TGTGCCAGTAAAGGGCTAGCGGGGGGCTGGGATACGCAGTATTTT.

The table lists this clone with a few counts. This chain uses TRBV6-5 with TRBJ1-1, with a tentative D call TRBD1 (5 bases). CDR1 MNHEY and CDR2 SVGAGI come from the germline V gene. The V end was cut by 2 bases, the J end by 5 bases, with 12 bases between. This CDR3 contains 14 residues. CDR3 sequence reads: CASSYQGSGTEAFF. In DNA form, the CDR3 reads TGTGCCAGCAGTTACCAGGGCTCAGGTACTGAAGCTTTCTTT.

J is TRBJ1-1 and V is TRBV5-6, with unresolved D. The CDR3 covers 13 residues. Germline loops: CDR1 SGHDT, CDR2 YYEEEE. Trimming pared 3 bases from V and 4 bases from J, leaving 10 bases between. The CDR3, as DNA: TGTGCCAGCAGCTCCGGGGAGGCCACTGAAGCTTTCTTT. Encoded protein: CASSSGEATEAFF.

The gene calls are TRBV6-1 and TRBJ2-7; D uncertain. V shed 2 bases and J shed 2 bases, with 7 bases lying between them. The CDR3 is 13 amino acids. CDR1 is MNHNS, CDR2 SASEGT, per germline. CDR3 in amino acids: CASSETIPYEQYF. Here the CDR3 DNA reads TGTGCCAGCAGTGAAACTATCCCCTACGAGCAGTACTTC.

The V and J genes are TRBV28 and TRBJ1-1; no clear D gene. V lost 8 bases, J lost 4 bases, and 11 bases lay in between. Per germline, CDR1 MDHEN and CDR2 SYDVKM. The CDR3 is made up of 12 amino acids. In DNA form, the CDR3 reads TGTGCCAGCTTTATTCAGGTCACTGAAGCTTTCTTT. Its translation: CASFIQVTEAFF.

J is TRBJ1-1 and V is TRBV5-1; the match to TRBD1 covers 8 bases. Germline V CDR1 and CDR2: SGHRS, YFSETQ. V dropped 5 bases and J dropped 0; count of bases not matched to a gene: 6. The CDR3 has 15 residues. This CDR3 is CASRYSGGLNTEAFF. The CDR3 bases are TGCGCCAGCAGGTACTCAGGGGGCCTGAACACTGAAGCTTTCTTT.

The V call is TRBV25-1, the J call TRBJ1-1; unclear D gene. The CDR3 totals 13 residues. Deletions cut 11 bases from V and 1 base from J, with 14 bases between. Germline CDR1 and CDR2: MGHDK and SYGVNS. The CDR3 DNA reads TGTGCCTGCCAGCTACTAGAGAACACTGAAGCTTTCTTT. Protein product: CACQLLENTEAFF.

V and J are TRBV5-6 and TRBJ2-7; 9 nucleotides line up with TRBD1. The ends lost 1 base at V and 1 base at J; junction bases unmatched: 12. Germline CDR1 and CDR2: SGHDT and YYEEEE. The CDR3 totals 18 residues. The CDR3 coding sequence is TGTGCCAGCAGCTTGAATCCCAGGGGGACAGGGTTATCCTACGAGCAGTACTTC. Its translation is CASSLNPRGTGLSYEQYF. Complete variable domain (other parts from reference TRBV5-6 and TRBJ2-7): DAGVTQSPTHLIKTRGQQVTLRCSPKSGHDTVSWYQQALGQGPQFIFQYYEEEERQRGNFPDRFSGHQFPNYSSELNVNALLLGDSALYLCASSLNPRGTGLSYEQYFGPGTRLTVT.

The CDR3 loop is CASSLGVSGSPLHF. CDR3 in DNA: TGTGCCAGCAGCTTAGGGGTGTCTGGTTCACCCCTCCACTTT. The V call is TRBV7-6, the J call TRBJ1-6; D ambiguous. Between the trimmed V and J ends, which lost 1 base and 9 bases, there was a span of 10 bases. CDR1 and CDR2 from the germline V gene are SGHVS and FNYEAQ. The CDR3 is 14 residues long.

V is TRBV5-6 and J is TRBJ2-7; D remains ambiguous. Trimming removed 0 bases from V and 2 bases from J, with 9 bases in between. Germline values: CDR1 SGHDT, CDR2 YYEEEE. The CDR3 runs 14 residues. DNA of the CDR3: TGTGCCAGCAGCTTGGCCGGCCTCGCCTACGAGCAGTACTTC. This encodes CASSLAGLAYEQYF.

The sample holds a few counts of this clone. This sequence joins TRBV5-5 and TRBJ1-4, with D uncertain. Deletions cut 5 bases from V and 8 bases from J, with 22 bases between. The CDR3 length is 16 residues. Per the germline V gene, CDR1 is SGHKS and CDR2 is YYEKEE (reference sequence). The CDR3 DNA follows: TGTGCCAGCAGTCGAGGTGGGAGGGTACCTGGGGAAAAACTGTTTTTT. Its translation: CASSRGGRVPGEKLFF.